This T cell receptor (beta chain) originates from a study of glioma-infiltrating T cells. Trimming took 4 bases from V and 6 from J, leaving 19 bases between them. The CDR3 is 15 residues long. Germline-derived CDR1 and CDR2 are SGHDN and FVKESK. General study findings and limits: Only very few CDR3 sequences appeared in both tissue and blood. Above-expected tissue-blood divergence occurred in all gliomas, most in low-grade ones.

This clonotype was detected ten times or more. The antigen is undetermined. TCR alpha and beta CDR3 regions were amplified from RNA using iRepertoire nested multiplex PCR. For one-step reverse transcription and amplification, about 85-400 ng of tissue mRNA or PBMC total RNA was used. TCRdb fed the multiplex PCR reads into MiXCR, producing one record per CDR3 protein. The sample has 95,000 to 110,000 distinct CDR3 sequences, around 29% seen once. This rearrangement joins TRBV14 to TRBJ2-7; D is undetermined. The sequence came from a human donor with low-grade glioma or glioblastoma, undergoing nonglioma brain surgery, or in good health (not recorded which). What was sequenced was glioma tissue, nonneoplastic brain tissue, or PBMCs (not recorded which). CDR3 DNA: TGTGCCAGCAGCCCCGATTTAAGTCAAAACAGCGAGCAGTACTTC. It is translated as CASSPDLSQNSEQYF. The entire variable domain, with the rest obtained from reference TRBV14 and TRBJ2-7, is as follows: EAGVTQFPSHSVIEKGQTVTLRCDPISGHDNLYWYRRVMGKEIKFLLHFVKESKQDESGMPNNRFLAERTGGTYSTLKVQPAELEDSGVYFCASSPDLSQNSEQYFGPGTRLTVT.